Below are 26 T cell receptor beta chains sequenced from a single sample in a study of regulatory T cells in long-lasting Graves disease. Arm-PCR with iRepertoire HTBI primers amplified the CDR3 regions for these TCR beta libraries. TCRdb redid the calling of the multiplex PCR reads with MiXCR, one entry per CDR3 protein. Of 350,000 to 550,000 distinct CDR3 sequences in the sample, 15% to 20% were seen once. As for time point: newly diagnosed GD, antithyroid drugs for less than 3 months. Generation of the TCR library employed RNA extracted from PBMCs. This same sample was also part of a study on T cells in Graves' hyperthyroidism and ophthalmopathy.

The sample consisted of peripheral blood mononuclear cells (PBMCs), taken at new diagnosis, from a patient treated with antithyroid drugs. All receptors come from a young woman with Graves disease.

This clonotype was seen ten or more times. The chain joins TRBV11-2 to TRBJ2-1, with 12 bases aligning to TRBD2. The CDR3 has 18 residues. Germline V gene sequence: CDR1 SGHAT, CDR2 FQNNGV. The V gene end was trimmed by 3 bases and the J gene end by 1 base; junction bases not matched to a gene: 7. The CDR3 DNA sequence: TGTGCCAGCAGCTTGGGCCTAGCGGGAGGGATTTCCTACAATGAGCAGTTCTTC. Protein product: CASSLGLAGGISYNEQFF.

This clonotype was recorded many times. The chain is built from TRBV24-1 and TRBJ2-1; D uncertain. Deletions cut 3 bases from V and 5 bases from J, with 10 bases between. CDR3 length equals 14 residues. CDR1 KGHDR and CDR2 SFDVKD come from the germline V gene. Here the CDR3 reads CATSDARPDNEQFF. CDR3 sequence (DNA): TGTGCCACCAGTGATGCCAGACCCGACAATGAGCAGTTCTTC.

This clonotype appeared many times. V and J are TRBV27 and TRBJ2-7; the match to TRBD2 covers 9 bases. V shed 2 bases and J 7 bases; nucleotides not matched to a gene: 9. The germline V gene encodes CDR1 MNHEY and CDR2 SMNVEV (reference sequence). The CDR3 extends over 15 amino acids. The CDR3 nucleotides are TGTGCCAGCAGTTTACGCGGGGGGGGGTTGAGAGAGCAGTACTTC. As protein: CASSLRGGGLREQYF.

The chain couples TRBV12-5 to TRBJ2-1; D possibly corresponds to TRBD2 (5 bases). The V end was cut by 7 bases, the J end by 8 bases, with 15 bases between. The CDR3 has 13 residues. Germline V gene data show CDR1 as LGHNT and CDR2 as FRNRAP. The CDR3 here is CASEGVSEDEQFF. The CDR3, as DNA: TGTGCTAGTGAGGGAGTATCTGAAGATGAGCAGTTCTTC.

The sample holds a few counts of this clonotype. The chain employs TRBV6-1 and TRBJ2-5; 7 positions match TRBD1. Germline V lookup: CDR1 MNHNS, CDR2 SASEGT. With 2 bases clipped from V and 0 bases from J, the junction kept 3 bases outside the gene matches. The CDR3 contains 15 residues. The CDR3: CASSEPGTDQETQYF. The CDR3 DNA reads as TGTGCCAGCAGTGAACCCGGGACAGACCAAGAGACCCAGTACTTC.

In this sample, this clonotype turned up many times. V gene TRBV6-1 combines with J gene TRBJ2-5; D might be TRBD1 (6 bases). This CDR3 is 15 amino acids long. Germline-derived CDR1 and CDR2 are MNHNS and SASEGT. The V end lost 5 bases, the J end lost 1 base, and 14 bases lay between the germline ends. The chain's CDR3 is CASSKADRIQETQYF. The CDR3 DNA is TGTGCCAGCAGTAAGGCCGACAGGATCCAAGAGACCCAGTACTTC.

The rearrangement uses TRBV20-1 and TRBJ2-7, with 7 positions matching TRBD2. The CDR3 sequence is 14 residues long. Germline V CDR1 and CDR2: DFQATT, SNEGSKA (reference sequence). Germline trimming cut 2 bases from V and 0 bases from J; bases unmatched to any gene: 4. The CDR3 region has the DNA TGCAGTGCTAGACTGTGGGAGGGCTCCTACGAGCAGTACTTC. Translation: CSARLWEGSYEQYF.

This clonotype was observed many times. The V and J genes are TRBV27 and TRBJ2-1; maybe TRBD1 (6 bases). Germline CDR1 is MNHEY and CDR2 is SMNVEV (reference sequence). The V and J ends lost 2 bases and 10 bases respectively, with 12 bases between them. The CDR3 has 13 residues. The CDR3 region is CASSLVRGSEQFF. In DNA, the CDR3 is TGTGCCAGCAGTTTAGTTAGGGGGAGCGAGCAGTTCTTC.

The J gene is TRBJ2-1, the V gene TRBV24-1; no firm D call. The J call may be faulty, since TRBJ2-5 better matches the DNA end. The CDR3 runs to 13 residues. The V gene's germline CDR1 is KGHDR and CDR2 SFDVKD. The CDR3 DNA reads TGTGCCACCAGTGATAGTGGTCGAGAGACCCAGTACTTC. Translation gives CATSDSGRETQYF.

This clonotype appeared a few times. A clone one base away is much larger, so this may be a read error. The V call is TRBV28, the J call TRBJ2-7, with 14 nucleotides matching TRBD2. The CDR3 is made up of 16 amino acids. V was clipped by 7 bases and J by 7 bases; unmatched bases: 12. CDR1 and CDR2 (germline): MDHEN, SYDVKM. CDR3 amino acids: CASTSRRTSGRSEQYF. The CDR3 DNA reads TGTGCCAGCACCTCGAGGAGGACTAGCGGGAGGAGTGAGCAGTACTTC.

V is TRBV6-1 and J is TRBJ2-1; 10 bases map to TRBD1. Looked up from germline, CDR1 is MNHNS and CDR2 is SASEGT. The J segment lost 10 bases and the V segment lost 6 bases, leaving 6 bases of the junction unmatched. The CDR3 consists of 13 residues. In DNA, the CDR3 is TGTGCCAGCAGAGAGACAGGGGGCAGCGAGCAGTTCTTC. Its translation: CASRETGGSEQFF.

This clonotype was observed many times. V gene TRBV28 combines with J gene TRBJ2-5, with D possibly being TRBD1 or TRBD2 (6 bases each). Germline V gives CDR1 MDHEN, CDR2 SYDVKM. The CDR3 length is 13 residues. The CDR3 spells CASGGPREGGQYF. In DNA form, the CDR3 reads TGTGCGTCTGGGGGCCCTCGAGAGGGAGGCCAGTACTTC.

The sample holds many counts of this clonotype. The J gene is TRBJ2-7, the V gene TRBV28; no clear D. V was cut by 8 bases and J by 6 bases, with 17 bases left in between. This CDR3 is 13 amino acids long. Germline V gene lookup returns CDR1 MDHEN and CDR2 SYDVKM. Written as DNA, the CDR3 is TGTGCCAGCGGATTTTCCTCCACTTCCGAGCAGTACTTC. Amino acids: CASGFSSTSEQYF.

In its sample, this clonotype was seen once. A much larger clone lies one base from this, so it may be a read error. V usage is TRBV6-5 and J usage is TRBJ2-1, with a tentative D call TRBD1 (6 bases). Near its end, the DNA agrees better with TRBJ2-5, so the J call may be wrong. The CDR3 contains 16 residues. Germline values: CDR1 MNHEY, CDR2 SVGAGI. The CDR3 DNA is TGTGCCAGCAGTTCAAGGACGGCAGGGGATTTTGGGACCCAGTACTTC. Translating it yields CASSSRTAGDFGTQYF.

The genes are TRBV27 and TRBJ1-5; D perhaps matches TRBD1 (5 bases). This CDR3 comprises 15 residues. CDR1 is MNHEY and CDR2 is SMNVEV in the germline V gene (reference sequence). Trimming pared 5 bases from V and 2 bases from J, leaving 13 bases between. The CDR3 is CASSVGTAGNQPQHF. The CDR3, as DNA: TGTGCCAGCAGTGTTGGGACGGCAGGCAATCAGCCCCAGCATTTT.

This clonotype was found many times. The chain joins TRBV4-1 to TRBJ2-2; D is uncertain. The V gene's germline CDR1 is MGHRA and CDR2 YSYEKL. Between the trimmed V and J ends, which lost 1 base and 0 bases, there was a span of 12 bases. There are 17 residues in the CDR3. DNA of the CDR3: TGCGCCAGCAGCCAAGTTACTGCAATAACGAACACCGGGGAGCTGTTTTTT. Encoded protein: CASSQVTAITNTGELFF.

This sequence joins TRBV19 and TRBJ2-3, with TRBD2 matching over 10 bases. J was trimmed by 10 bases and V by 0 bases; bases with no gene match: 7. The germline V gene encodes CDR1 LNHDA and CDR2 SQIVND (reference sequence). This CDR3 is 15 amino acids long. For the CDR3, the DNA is TGTGCCAGTAGTATAGAGGCTAGCGGGAGAATTCCGCAGTATTTT. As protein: CASSIEASGRIPQYF.

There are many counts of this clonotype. The CDR3 is CASGLVRRLAGGPGTDTQYF. Here the CDR3 DNA reads TGTGCTAGTGGTTTGGTAAGGAGACTAGCGGGAGGGCCAGGCACAGATACGCAGTATTTT. The chain links TRBV12-5 to TRBJ2-3; 14 nucleotides align to TRBD2. Losses at the gene ends were 0 bases for V and 1 base for J; bases not matched to a gene: 9. CDR1 LGHNT and CDR2 FRNRAP come from the germline V gene. This CDR3 contains 20 residues.

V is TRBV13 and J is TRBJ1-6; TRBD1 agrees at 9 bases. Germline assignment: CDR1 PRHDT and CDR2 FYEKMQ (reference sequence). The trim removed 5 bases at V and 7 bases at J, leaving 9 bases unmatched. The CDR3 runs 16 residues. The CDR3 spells CASSPSGTGPNSPLHF. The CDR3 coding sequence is TGTGCCAGCAGCCCAAGTGGGACAGGGCCCAATTCACCCCTCCACTTT.

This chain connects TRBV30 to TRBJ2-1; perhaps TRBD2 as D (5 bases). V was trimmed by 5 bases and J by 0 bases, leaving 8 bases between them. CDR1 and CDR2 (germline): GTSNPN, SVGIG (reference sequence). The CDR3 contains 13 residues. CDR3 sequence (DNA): TGTGCCTGGGCCGGGGACTCCTACAATGAGCAGTTCTTC. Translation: CAWAGDSYNEQFF.

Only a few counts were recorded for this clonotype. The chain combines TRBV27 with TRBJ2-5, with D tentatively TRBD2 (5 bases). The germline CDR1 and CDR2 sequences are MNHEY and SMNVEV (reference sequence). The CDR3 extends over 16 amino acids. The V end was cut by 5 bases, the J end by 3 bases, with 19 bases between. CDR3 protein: CASSPLSLGAKETQYF. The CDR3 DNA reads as TGTGCCAGCAGTCCGCTGTCCCTGGGAGCGAAAGAGACCCAGTACTTC.

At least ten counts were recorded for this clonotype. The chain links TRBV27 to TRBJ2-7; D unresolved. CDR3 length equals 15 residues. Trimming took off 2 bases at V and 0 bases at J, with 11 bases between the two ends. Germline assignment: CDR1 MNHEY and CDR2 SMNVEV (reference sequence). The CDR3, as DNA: TGTGCCAGCAGTTTAGACCCCGATGGCTCCTACGAGCAGTACTTC. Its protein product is CASSLDPDGSYEQYF.

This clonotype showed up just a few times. CDR3 loop: CASSIAQGDTQYF. Here the CDR3 DNA reads TGTGCCAGTAGTATCGCACAGGGGGATACGCAGTATTTT. This chain joins TRBV19 and TRBJ2-3, with 7 bases that match TRBD1. V trimming: 3 bases; J trimming: 6 bases; junction bases outside the gene matches: 3. CDR1 is LNHDA and CDR2 is SQIVND in the germline V gene (reference sequence). The CDR3 consists of 13 residues.

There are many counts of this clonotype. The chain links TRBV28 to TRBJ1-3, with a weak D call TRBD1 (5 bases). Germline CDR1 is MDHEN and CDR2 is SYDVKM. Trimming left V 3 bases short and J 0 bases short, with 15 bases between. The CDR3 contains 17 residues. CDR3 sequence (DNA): TGTGCCAGCAGTTTGTGGGGGGACGCGCACTCTGGAAACACCATATATTTT. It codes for CASSLWGDAHSGNTIYF. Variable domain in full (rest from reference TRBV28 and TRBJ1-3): DVKVTQSSRYLVKRTGEKVFLECVQDMDHENMFWYRQDPGLGLRLIYFSYDVKMKEKGDIPEGYSVSREKKERFSLILESASTNQTSMYLCASSLWGDAHSGNTIYFGEGSWLTVV.

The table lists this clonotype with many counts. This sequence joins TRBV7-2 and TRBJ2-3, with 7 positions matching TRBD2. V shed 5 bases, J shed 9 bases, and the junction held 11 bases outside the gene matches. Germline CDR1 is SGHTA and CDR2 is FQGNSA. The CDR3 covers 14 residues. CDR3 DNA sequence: TGTGCCAGCAGCCCCGGCGGGAGTAAGGAGACGCAGTATTTT. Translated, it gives CASSPGGSKETQYF.

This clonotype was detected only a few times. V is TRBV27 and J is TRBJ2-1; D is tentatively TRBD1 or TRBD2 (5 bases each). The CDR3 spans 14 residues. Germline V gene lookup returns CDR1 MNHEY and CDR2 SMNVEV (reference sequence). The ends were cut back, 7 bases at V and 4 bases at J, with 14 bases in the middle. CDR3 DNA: TGTGCCAGCACCCGCCAGGGACCTTACAATGAGCAGTTCTTC. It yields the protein CASTRQGPYNEQFF.